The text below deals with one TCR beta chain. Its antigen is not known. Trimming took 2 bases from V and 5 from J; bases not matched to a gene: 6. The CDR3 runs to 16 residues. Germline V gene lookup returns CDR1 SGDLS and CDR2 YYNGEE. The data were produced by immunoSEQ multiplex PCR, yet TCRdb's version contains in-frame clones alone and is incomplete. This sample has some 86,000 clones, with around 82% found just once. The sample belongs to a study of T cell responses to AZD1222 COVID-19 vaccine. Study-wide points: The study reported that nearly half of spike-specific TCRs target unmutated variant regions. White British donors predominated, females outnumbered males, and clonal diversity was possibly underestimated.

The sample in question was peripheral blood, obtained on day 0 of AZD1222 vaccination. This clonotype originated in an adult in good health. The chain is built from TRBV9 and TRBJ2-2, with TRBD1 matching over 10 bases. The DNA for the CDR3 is TGTGCCAGCAGCGTTTCGACAGGGGGCCGGACCGGGGAGCTGTTTTTT. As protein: CASSVSTGGRTGELFF. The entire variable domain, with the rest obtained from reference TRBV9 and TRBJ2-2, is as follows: DSGVTQTPKHLITATGQRVTLRCSPRSGDLSVYWYQQSLDQGLQFLIQYYNGEERAKGNILERFSAQQFPDLHSELNLSSLELGDSALYFCASSVSTGGRTGELFFGEGSRLTVL.